This T cell receptor beta chain stems from a study of OX40 agonist ivuxolimab in advanced cancers. Prior autoimmune disease or systemic immunosuppression barred patients. Produced via immunoSEQ multiplex PCR; TCRdb's table is partial and in-frame only. The sample has some 42,000 clones; around 87% are singletons. Germline lookup yields CDR1 SGHDT and CDR2 YYEEEE. This CDR3 is built from 15 residues. The junction had 6 bases not matched to a gene; V was cut back by 1 base and J by 5 bases. Study-wide results and caveats: Blood T cells, both CD4+ and CD8+, expanded clonally by week 6 at 0.1 to 3.0 mg/kg.

This clone was observed a handful of times. Its specificity is unknown. The starting material was CD4+ or CD8+ T cells sorted from blood, obtained in a trial of the OX40 agonist ivuxolimab. The chain couples TRBV5-6 to TRBJ1-2; TRBD1 agrees at 9 bases. The clonotype originates from an adult with an advanced solid tumor such as melanoma, head and neck, liver or kidney cancer. CDR3 amino acids: CASSLSGQGMYGYTF. In DNA form, the CDR3 reads TGTGCCAGCAGCTTGTCGGGACAGGGAATGTATGGCTACACCTTC.